What follows are 26 T cell receptor beta chains derived from one specimen sequenced in a study of early T cells in non-severe SARS-CoV-2 infection (dated by TCRdb to the early 2020s). The method was 5' RACE. Data came from a NextSeq 500. The public sequencing data were trimmed at Q25 with fastp and processed into clonotypes with MiXCR by TCRdb, which kept only in-frame beta chains. Entries are consolidated by CDR3 protein sequence, retaining the most common genes and DNA. The table for this sample lists roughly 75,000 distinct CDR3 sequences; roughly a sixth of them were counted only once. Less than 3.5% of the sample rests with the top ten. The sequencing sample was made of whole blood. The receptors stem from an adult who was a healthcare worker with PCR-confirmed SARS-CoV-2 infection or an uninfected control (not recorded which).

This clonotype was seen only a few times. The chain has TRBV12-3 or TRBV12-4 and TRBJ1-1; 8 positions match TRBD1. After removal of 6 bases from V and 11 bases from J, the junction contained 14 bases not matched to a gene. The CDR3 is made up of 14 amino acids. The CDR3 reads CASRPDRGEDTAFF. CDR3 DNA sequence: TGTGCCAGCAGACCAGACAGGGGAGAAGACACCGCTTTCTTT.

This clonotype was detected only a few times. V is TRBV11-2 and J is TRBJ2-7, with a weak D call TRBD1 (6 bases). V lost 3 bases and J lost 3, with 12 bases in between. Germline CDR1 and CDR2: SGHAT and FQNNGV. There are 14 residues in the CDR3. DNA of the CDR3: TGTGCCAGCAGCTTGGGACACGGGAACTACGAGCAGTACTTC. Translating gives CASSLGHGNYEQYF.

The chain employs TRBV20-1 and TRBJ2-5; TRBD2 agrees at 7 bases. V was pared by 6 bases and J by 1 base, with 5 bases of the junction left unmatched. This CDR3 is 13 amino acids long. In germline, CDR1 is DFQATT, CDR2 SNEGSKA (reference sequence). The CDR3 DNA reads TGCAGTGCCGCTAGCGGATCCCAAGAGACCCAGTACTTC. Encoded protein: CSAASGSQETQYF.

This clonotype was detected only a few times. V is TRBV5-1 and J is TRBJ2-5; D is possibly TRBD1 (6 bases). V shed 4 bases and J shed 1 base, with 11 bases lying between them. The germline V gene has CDR1 SGHRS and CDR2 YFSETQ. The CDR3 extends over 14 amino acids. The CDR3 sequence is CASSPDRPQETQYF. CDR3 nucleotide sequence: TGCGCCAGCAGCCCCGACAGGCCCCAAGAGACCCAGTACTTC.

The genes are TRBV28 and TRBJ2-7, with a weak D call TRBD2 (5 bases). The ends were cut back, 1 base at V and 3 bases at J, with 16 bases in the middle. The CDR3 has 16 residues. CDR1 MDHEN and CDR2 SYDVKM come from the germline V gene. The CDR3 is CASSLSSEGNLYEQYF. CDR3 nucleotide sequence: TGTGCCAGCAGTTTATCTTCAGAGGGAAACCTCTACGAGCAGTACTTC.

This clonotype was found many times. The chain links TRBV6-5 to TRBJ2-3; D remains unclear. Per germline, CDR1 MNHEY and CDR2 SVGAGI. Trimming shortened V by 2 bases and J by 0 bases, and 12 bases separated the two germline ends. CDR3 length equals 16 residues. CDR3 DNA: TGTGCCAGCAGTTACGAGGCGGTTCCTAGCACAGATACGCAGTATTTT. Translating gives CASSYEAVPSTDTQYF.

This clonotype has only a few counts. The chain recombines TRBV10-3 with TRBJ2-3, with 14 bases that match TRBD2. This CDR3 is built from 15 residues. Germline-derived CDR1 and CDR2 are ENHRY and SYGVKD. V gave up 8 bases and J gave up 2 bases; unmatched junction bases: 3. DNA of the CDR3: TGTGCCATCCGGACTAGCGGGGGGTTCACAGATACGCAGTATTTT. Its protein product is CAIRTSGGFTDTQYF.

J is TRBJ1-2 and V is TRBV12-3 or TRBV12-4; 7 bases agree with TRBD1. V was clipped by 5 bases and J by 4 bases; unmatched bases: 4. The CDR3 consists of 13 residues. The CDR3 sequence is CASSTAGGYGYTF. Written as DNA, the CDR3 is TGTGCCAGCAGTACCGCAGGGGGCTATGGCTACACCTTC.

This chain links TRBV14 with TRBJ2-3, with 13 positions matching TRBD2. Germline CDR1 reads SGHDN; CDR2 reads FVKESK. V lost 2 bases, J lost 6 bases, and 2 bases stayed unmatched. The CDR3 has 15 residues. The CDR3 DNA sequence: TGTGCCAGCAGCCAACGGACTAGCGGGAGTGATACGCAGTATTTT. Protein product: CASSQRTSGSDTQYF. Full variable domain (missing parts from reference TRBV14 and TRBJ2-3): EAGVTQFPSHSVIEKGQTVTLRCDPISGHDNLYWYRRVMGKEIKFLLHFVKESKQDESGMPNNRFLAERTGGTYSTLKVQPAELEDSGVYFCASSQRTSGSDTQYFGPGTRLTVL.

V usage is TRBV29-1 and J usage is TRBJ2-3, with 9 bases identical to TRBD1. CDR3 length: 14 amino acids. Germline-derived CDR1 and CDR2 are SQVTM and ANQGSEA. V was pared by 7 bases and J by 7 bases, with 12 bases of the junction left unmatched. In DNA form, the CDR3 reads TGCAGCGCGGGGGGACAGGGTGGACTATATACGCAGTATTTT. Residues: CSAGGQGGLYTQYF.

This clonotype has a count of ten or more. The CDR3 reads CASSQRGRGSNTGELFF. CDR3 coding DNA: TGTGCCAGCAGCCAACGGGGACGCGGTTCGAACACCGGGGAGCTGTTTTTT. The V gene is TRBV3-1, the J gene TRBJ2-2; D may correspond to TRBD1 or TRBD2 (5 bases each). CDR1 is LGHDT and CDR2 is YNNKEL in the germline V gene (reference sequence). This CDR3 is built from 17 residues. V dropped 2 bases and J dropped 0 bases, with 13 bases sitting between them.

This chain links TRBV20-1 with TRBJ2-3, with 11 bases matching TRBD2. Germline CDR1 is DFQATT and CDR2 is SNEGSKA (reference sequence). V trimming: 6 bases; J trimming: 5 bases; junction bases outside the gene matches: 13. The length of the CDR3 is 16 residues. The CDR3 coding sequence is TGCAGTGCCGCCAGCCTTAGCGGGAGGGCCGGAGATACGCAGTATTTT. Translation: CSAASLSGRAGDTQYF.

This sequence joins TRBV10-1 and TRBJ2-7, with TRBD1 matching over 10 bases. CDR3 length: 14 amino acids. V shed 2 bases and J 3 bases; nucleotides not matched to a gene: 1. Germline loops: CDR1 WNHNN, CDR2 SYGVQD (reference sequence). CDR3 in amino acids: CASSERTGGYEQYF. Written as DNA, the CDR3 is TGCGCCAGCAGTGAGCGGACAGGGGGCTACGAGCAGTACTTC.

This chain connects TRBV30 to TRBJ2-7, with D possibly TRBD1 on 6 matching bases. V was pared by 3 bases and J by 3 bases, with 12 bases between. The CDR3 contains 13 residues. The germline V gene encodes CDR1 GTSNPN and CDR2 SVGIG (reference sequence). This CDR3 reads CAWSGQSNYEQYF. The CDR3 nucleotides are TGTGCCTGGAGCGGACAGTCAAACTACGAGCAGTACTTC.

The chain employs TRBV2 and TRBJ2-1; no clear D gene. This CDR3 is built from 14 residues. Germline V gene sequence: CDR1 SNHLY, CDR2 FYNNEI. V dropped 8 bases and J dropped 0 bases, with 11 bases sitting between them. As DNA, the CDR3 is TGTGCCAGCCGAGCGCCGAGCTCCTACAATGAGCAGTTCTTC. It yields the protein CASRAPSSYNEQFF.

The CDR3 DNA is TGTGCTAGTGGTTCCGGAGCGGGAGTCCGTTCCACCAAAAACATTCAGTACTTC. As protein: CASGSGAGVRSTKNIQYF. The genes are TRBV12-5 and TRBJ2-4; 8 bases fit TRBD2. The CDR3 is made up of 18 amino acids. CDR1 LGHNT and CDR2 FRNRAP come from the germline V gene. The V and J ends lost 4 bases and 2 bases, in that order; junction bases with no gene match: 13.

This clonotype was seen more than once but under ten times. The chain couples TRBV11-2 to TRBJ1-1; 9 bases line up with TRBD1. From germline, CDR1 is SGHAT and CDR2 FQNNGV. Trimming cost V 4 bases and J 5 bases; bases outside gene matches: 14. The CDR3 sequence is 17 residues long. The CDR3 DNA follows: TGTGCCAGCAGCTCGGGAACAGGGGGCGCGGATATTACTGAAGCTTTCTTT. Translated: CASSSGTGGADITEAFF.

This clonotype is classed as medium-sized. V is TRBV20-1 and J is TRBJ2-7; 11 bases are a match to TRBD2. V lost 0 bases to trimming and J lost 4 bases; unmatched junction nucleotides: 5. From germline, CDR1 is DFQATT and CDR2 SNEGSKA (reference sequence). The CDR3 extends over 15 amino acids. In nucleotides, the CDR3 is TGCAGTGCTAGAGATCCAACTAGCGGGAGATACGAGCAGTACTTC. Its translation is CSARDPTSGRYEQYF.

This clonotype appeared a few times. CDR3 protein: CASSFSTGSETQYF. The CDR3 DNA reads as TGTGCCAGCAGTTTTTCGACAGGGTCGGAGACCCAGTACTTC. V usage is TRBV7-9 and J usage is TRBJ2-5; TRBD1 matches 7 bases. J lost 5 bases, V lost 6 bases, and 9 bases had no gene match. The germline CDR1 and CDR2 sequences are SEHNR and FQNEAQ (reference sequence). The CDR3 contains 14 residues.

This clonotype occurred a few times. The gene calls are TRBV4-1 and TRBJ2-1, with a weak D call TRBD1 (6 bases). The CDR3 covers 12 residues. V lost 0 bases to trimming and J lost 13 bases, with 10 bases between them. Germline assignment: CDR1 MGHRA and CDR2 YSYEKL. The CDR3 spells CASSQDRQEQFF. The CDR3 nucleotides are TGCGCCAGCAGCCAAGATCGACAGGAACAGTTCTTC.

This clonotype was counted a few times. The CDR3 region has the DNA TGTGCCAGCGGATCTCCGGGACAGAACTATGGCTACACCTTC. It codes for CASGSPGQNYGYTF. The chain employs TRBV7-9 and TRBJ1-2; 7 bases line up with TRBD1. The V gene end was trimmed by 8 bases and the J gene end by 2 bases; junction bases not matched to a gene: 8. Germline assignment: CDR1 SEHNR and CDR2 FQNEAQ (reference sequence). The CDR3 length is 14 residues. The full variable domain, in which reference TRBV7-9 and TRBJ1-2 provide the parts outside the CDR3, is DTGVSQNPRHKITKRGQNVTFRCDPISEHNRLYWYRQTLGQGPEFLTYFQNEAQLEKSRLLSDRFSAERPKGSFSTLEIQRTEQGDSAMYLCASGSPGQNYGYTFGSGTRLTVV.

The V and J genes are TRBV19 and TRBJ1-4; D gene ambiguous. V lost 7 bases and J lost 5, with 17 bases in between. The CDR3 is made up of 15 amino acids. Germline V gives CDR1 LNHDA, CDR2 SQIVND (reference sequence). In DNA, the CDR3 is TGTGCCAGTACCTATCAAGAGGGATTCAATGAAAAACTGTTTTTT. It encodes CASTYQEGFNEKLFF.

The sample holds a few counts of this clonotype. The chain recombines TRBV28 with TRBJ1-2; 10 bases match TRBD1. Germline CDR1 and CDR2: MDHEN and SYDVKM. The V segment lost 5 bases and the J segment 8 bases; nucleotides outside the gene matches: 11. The CDR3 totals 15 residues. In nucleotides, the CDR3 is TGTGCCAGCAGTCCCCAGACAGGGGGCCGTCGGGGCTACACCTTC. This translates into CASSPQTGGRRGYTF.

This clonotype has more than one count but fewer than ten. This chain joins TRBV18 and TRBJ2-1; TRBD1 aligns across 8 bases. The CDR3 length is 17 residues. V lost 1 base, J lost 10 bases, and 15 bases stayed unmatched. CDR1 is KGHSH, CDR2 LQKENI, per germline. The CDR3 DNA is TGTGCCAGCTCACCACAAGGGACAGGCTCTATCGGGTTAGAGCAGTTCTTC. Translated, it gives CASSPQGTGSIGLEQFF.

This clonotype has just a few counts. This chain links TRBV9 with TRBJ2-1; the match to TRBD2 covers 9 bases. The CDR3 runs 15 residues. Losses at the gene ends were 4 bases for V and 5 bases for J; bases not matched to a gene: 7. The germline V gene encodes CDR1 SGDLS and CDR2 YYNGEE. The CDR3 nucleotides are TGTGCCAGCAGCTTGACTAGCGGATCAAACAATGAGCAGTTCTTC. Its translation is CASSLTSGSNNEQFF.

The chain uses TRBV20-1 and TRBJ2-5; D remains unclear. The germline gives CDR1 DFQATT, CDR2 SNEGSKA (reference sequence). CDR3 length: 13 amino acids. V lost 3 bases and J 9 bases, leaving 17 bases between the germline ends. CDR3 in DNA: TGCAGTGCTAGGTTGGGCGGTAGTTGGGCCCAGTACTTC. Translated: CSARLGGSWAQYF.